This is a list of T cell receptor beta chains from one sample in a study of blood T cell repertoires in COVID-19. The data were produced by immunoSEQ multiplex PCR, yet TCRdb's version contains in-frame clones alone and is incomplete. The sample carries 90,000 to 100,000 clones, 81% recorded once. Sequenced input: peripheral blood. The source of these receptors is a man aged 60 to 75 with acute or convalescent COVID-19. CDR3s include the opening cysteine and the closing phenylalanine or tryptophan. Each record gives: clone size, V gene, J gene, D gene, CDR3 protein, CDR3 DNA. The D gene is left open where the match is weak. Not all rows give a size; the values are once, few, many and, for expanded clones, a class.

clone_size: .; v_call: TRBV9; j_call: TRBJ1-6; d_call: TRBD1; cdr3_aa: CASSAGGGTGASPLHF; cdr3_nt: TGTGCCAGCAGCGCTGGGGGGGGGACAGGGGCGTCACCCCTCCACTTT
clone_size: .; v_call: TRBV19; j_call: TRBJ2-7; d_call: .; cdr3_aa: CASMGPPSYEQYF; cdr3_nt: TGTGCCAGTATGGGGCCGCCGTCCTACGAGCAGTACTTC
clone_size: .; v_call: TRBV28; j_call: TRBJ2-1; d_call: TRBD2; cdr3_aa: CASSLFTSGMIYEQFF; cdr3_nt: TGTGCCAGCAGTTTATTCACTAGCGGGATGATATATGAGCAGTTCTTC
clone_size: .; v_call: TRBV5-4; j_call: TRBJ2-7; d_call: TRBD2; cdr3_aa: CASSSRLAAYEQYF; cdr3_nt: TGTGCCAGCAGCTCCAGACTAGCGGCCTACGAGCAGTACTTC
clone_size: once; v_call: TRBV15; j_call: TRBJ2-5; d_call: .; cdr3_aa: CATSIMGDSKYQETQYF; cdr3_nt: TGTGCCACCAGCATTATGGGAGACTCCAAGTACCAAGAGACCCAGTACTTC
clone_size: once; v_call: TRBV7-9; j_call: TRBJ1-3; d_call: .; cdr3_aa: CASSDSYGNTIYF; cdr3_nt: TGTGCCAGCAGCGATTCCTATGGAAACACCATATATTTT
clone_size: .; v_call: TRBV9; j_call: TRBJ1-3; d_call: TRBD1; cdr3_aa: CASSVGTGGFSGNTIYF; cdr3_nt: TGTGCCAGCAGCGTAGGGACAGGGGGATTCTCTGGAAACACCATATATTTT
clone_size: few; v_call: TRBV19; j_call: TRBJ2-1; d_call: TRBD2; cdr3_aa: CASSMGGSSGEQFF; cdr3_nt: TGTGCCAGTAGTATGGGGGGGAGCAGCGGTGAGCAGTTCTTC
clone_size: .; v_call: TRBV18; j_call: TRBJ1-3; d_call: .; cdr3_aa: CASSPDSSGNTIYF; cdr3_nt: TGTGCCAGCTCACCCGACAGTTCTGGAAACACCATATATTTT
clone_size: .; v_call: TRBV18; j_call: TRBJ2-7; d_call: TRBD1; cdr3_aa: CASSPNAPGQGAIYYEQYF; cdr3_nt: TGTGCCAGCTCACCAAACGCACCGGGACAGGGGGCAATTTATTACGAGCAGTACTTC
clone_size: .; v_call: TRBV5-6; j_call: TRBJ2-3; d_call: TRBD2; cdr3_aa: CASSLGLAGVGSTDTQYF; cdr3_nt: TGTGCCAGCAGCCTAGGACTAGCGGGGGTTGGTAGCACAGATACGCAGTATTTT
clone_size: .; v_call: TRBV7-9; j_call: TRBJ2-1; d_call: TRBD2; cdr3_aa: CASSPTLAGPYNEQFF; cdr3_nt: TGTGCCAGCAGCCCCACGTTAGCGGGACCTTACAATGAGCAGTTCTTC
clone_size: .; v_call: TRBV13; j_call: TRBJ2-7; d_call: .; cdr3_aa: CASSLLASYEQYF; cdr3_nt: TGTGCCAGCAGCCTACTAGCTTCCTACGAGCAGTACTTC
clone_size: .; v_call: TRBV6-1; j_call: TRBJ2-7; d_call: TRBD2; cdr3_aa: CASSELGLAGGPIGEQYF; cdr3_nt: TGTGCCAGCAGTGAGTTGGGACTAGCGGGAGGGCCCATCGGCGAGCAGTACTTC
clone_size: .; v_call: TRBV9; j_call: TRBJ2-7; d_call: TRBD1; cdr3_aa: CASSPGDSYEQYF; cdr3_nt: TGTGCCAGCAGCCCCGGGGACAGCTACGAGCAGTACTTC
clone_size: .; v_call: TRBV10-3; j_call: TRBJ2-7; d_call: .; cdr3_aa: CAISESGVSTYEQYF; cdr3_nt: TGTGCCATCAGTGAGTCGGGAGTATCGACCTACGAGCAGTACTTC
clone_size: .; v_call: TRBV11-3; j_call: TRBJ1-1; d_call: TRBD1; cdr3_aa: CASSPDRVRAFF; cdr3_nt: TGTGCCAGCAGCCCCGACAGGGTACGGGCTTTCTTT
clone_size: .; v_call: TRBV19; j_call: TRBJ1-1; d_call: TRBD1; cdr3_aa: CASRRTGGASRLNTEAFF; cdr3_nt: TGTGCCAGTAGGAGGACAGGGGGCGCTTCTAGGCTAAACACTGAAGCTTTCTTT
clone_size: .; v_call: TRBV5-1; j_call: TRBJ2-2; d_call: TRBD2; cdr3_aa: CASSLGLAANTGELFF; cdr3_nt: TGCGCCAGCAGCTTGGGACTAGCGGCAAACACCGGGGAGCTGTTTTTT
clone_size: few; v_call: TRBV24-1; j_call: TRBJ2-3; d_call: TRBD1; cdr3_aa: CATSVQGAMSDTQYF; cdr3_nt: TGTGCCACTTCGGTACAGGGGGCCATGTCTGATACGCAGTATTTT
clone_size: .; v_call: TRBV7-9; j_call: TRBJ2-1; d_call: .; cdr3_aa: CASSFYRSSYNEQFF; cdr3_nt: TGTGCCAGCAGCTTTTACAGGAGCTCCTACAATGAGCAGTTCTTC
clone_size: .; v_call: TRBV11-2; j_call: TRBJ2-7; d_call: TRBD1; cdr3_aa: CASSLASQGTYEQYF; cdr3_nt: TGTGCCAGCAGCTTAGCTTCACAGGGGACCTACGAGCAGTACTTC
clone_size: .; v_call: TRBV7-2; j_call: TRBJ1-6; d_call: .; cdr3_aa: CASSQFPRDSPLHF; cdr3_nt: TGTGCCAGCAGCCAATTTCCCCGGGATTCACCCCTCCACTTT
clone_size: .; v_call: TRBV7-9; j_call: TRBJ1-2; d_call: .; cdr3_aa: CASSLAGAYGYTF; cdr3_nt: TGTGCCAGCAGCTTAGCAGGAGCCTATGGCTACACCTTC
clone_size: once; v_call: TRBV7-2; j_call: TRBJ2-1; d_call: .; cdr3_aa: CASSLALGGYSEQFF; cdr3_nt: TGTGCCAGCAGCTTAGCTCTGGGCGGGTACAGTGAGCAGTTCTTC
clone_size: .; v_call: TRBV28; j_call: TRBJ1-2; d_call: TRBD1; cdr3_aa: CASSLTGGRGYGYTF; cdr3_nt: TGTGCCAGCAGTCTTACAGGGGGCAGGGGCTATGGCTACACCTTC
clone_size: .; v_call: TRBV29-1; j_call: TRBJ2-7; d_call: TRBD1; cdr3_aa: CSALTGFGEQYF; cdr3_nt: TGCAGCGCCCTGACAGGGTTTGGCGAGCAGTACTTC
clone_size: .; v_call: TRBV27; j_call: TRBJ2-4; d_call: TRBD1; cdr3_aa: CASSLAWTGVQYF; cdr3_nt: TGTGCCAGCAGTCTTGCCTGGACAGGGGTTCAGTACTTC
clone_size: .; v_call: TRBV16; j_call: TRBJ1-1; d_call: .; cdr3_aa: CASSQSGGMNTEAFF; cdr3_nt: TGTGCCAGCAGCCAATCGGGCGGGATGAACACTGAAGCTTTCTTT
clone_size: .; v_call: TRBV18; j_call: TRBJ1-5; d_call: .; cdr3_aa: CASSQGFDQPQHF; cdr3_nt: TGTGCCAGCTCGCAGGGTTTCGATCAGCCCCAGCATTTT
clone_size: .; v_call: TRBV24-1; j_call: TRBJ2-2; d_call: TRBD1; cdr3_aa: CATSSTGKSTGELFF; cdr3_nt: TGTGCCACCAGTTCGACAGGGAAGAGCACCGGGGAGCTGTTTTTT
clone_size: .; v_call: TRBV5-4; j_call: TRBJ2-3; d_call: .; cdr3_aa: CASSLAGSTDTQYF; cdr3_nt: TGTGCCAGCAGCTTGGCGGGGAGCACAGATACGCAGTATTTT
clone_size: .; v_call: TRBV18; j_call: TRBJ1-3; d_call: TRBD1; cdr3_aa: CASSPPNGGQGYGNTIYF; cdr3_nt: TGTGCCAGCTCACCACCAAACGGCGGACAGGGCTATGGAAACACCATATATTTT
clone_size: .; v_call: TRBV6-5; j_call: TRBJ1-4; d_call: TRBD1; cdr3_aa: CASSSDRGDEKLFF; cdr3_nt: TGTGCCAGCAGCTCCGACAGGGGCGACGAAAAACTGTTTTTT
clone_size: .; v_call: TRBV11-2; j_call: TRBJ1-4; d_call: .; cdr3_aa: CASSLDGGATNEKLFF; cdr3_nt: TGTGCCAGCAGCTTAGACGGGGGTGCAACTAATGAAAAACTGTTTTTT
clone_size: .; v_call: TRBV6-1; j_call: TRBJ1-1; d_call: .; cdr3_aa: CASSELGLRTEAFF; cdr3_nt: TGTGCCAGCAGTGAACTGGGGCTACGTACTGAAGCTTTCTTT
clone_size: .; v_call: TRBV11-2; j_call: TRBJ1-2; d_call: .; cdr3_aa: CASSPSFDYGYTF; cdr3_nt: TGTGCCAGCAGCCCCAGTTTTGACTATGGCTACACCTTC
clone_size: .; v_call: TRBV7-9; j_call: TRBJ1-4; d_call: TRBD1; cdr3_aa: CASSEPGQLNEKLFF; cdr3_nt: TGTGCCAGCAGCGAGCCGGGACAGCTAAATGAAAAACTGTTTTTT
clone_size: few; v_call: TRBV7-8; j_call: TRBJ2-7; d_call: TRBD2; cdr3_aa: CASSGGGLANTYEQYF; cdr3_nt: TGTGCCAGCAGCGGGGGGGGACTAGCGAATACCTACGAGCAGTACTTC
clone_size: .; v_call: TRBV7-6; j_call: TRBJ1-5; d_call: .; cdr3_aa: CASSPARGRGENQPQHF; cdr3_nt: TGTGCCAGCAGCCCAGCCCGGGGTCGGGGAGAGAATCAGCCCCAGCATTTT
clone_size: .; v_call: TRBV4-3; j_call: TRBJ2-6; d_call: .; cdr3_aa: CASSQDSGAGANVLTF; cdr3_nt: TGCGCCAGCAGCCAAGACTCAGGGGCCGGGGCCAACGTCCTGACTTTC
clone_size: .; v_call: TRBV9; j_call: TRBJ2-6; d_call: .; cdr3_aa: CASSVRDTSSGANVLTF; cdr3_nt: TGTGCCAGCAGCGTTAGGGACACAAGCTCTGGGGCCAACGTCCTGACTTTC
clone_size: few; v_call: TRBV11-2; j_call: TRBJ1-3; d_call: .; cdr3_aa: CASSPPGVDTIYF; cdr3_nt: TGTGCCAGCAGCCCCCCCGGAGTCGACACCATATATTTT
clone_size: .; v_call: TRBV4-2; j_call: TRBJ2-1; d_call: TRBD1; cdr3_aa: CASSQPNLGQGAGNEQFF; cdr3_nt: TGTGCCAGCAGCCAACCTAACCTGGGCCAGGGGGCCGGCAATGAGCAGTTCTTC
clone_size: .; v_call: TRBV9; j_call: TRBJ2-2; d_call: TRBD2; cdr3_aa: CASSLPLAGSPANTGELFF; cdr3_nt: TGTGCCAGCAGCCTACCCCTAGCGGGAAGTCCCGCGAACACCGGGGAGCTGTTTTTT
clone_size: .; v_call: TRBV2; j_call: TRBJ2-1; d_call: TRBD2; cdr3_aa: CASSGTSGSNEQFF; cdr3_nt: TGTGCCAGCAGCGGGACTAGCGGGAGCAATGAGCAGTTCTTC
clone_size: .; v_call: TRBV5-6; j_call: TRBJ1-1; d_call: TRBD1; cdr3_aa: CASSPLTGSTEAFF; cdr3_nt: TGTGCCAGCAGCCCATTGACAGGGAGCACTGAAGCTTTCTTT
clone_size: .; v_call: TRBV7-2; j_call: TRBJ1-1; d_call: .; cdr3_aa: CASSFRQNTEAFF; cdr3_nt: TGTGCCAGCAGCTTCCGACAGAACACTGAAGCTTTCTTT
clone_size: .; v_call: TRBV6-6; j_call: TRBJ1-3; d_call: .; cdr3_aa: CASTYEGGNTIYF; cdr3_nt: TGTGCCAGCACATACGAGGGTGGAAACACCATATATTTT
clone_size: .; v_call: TRBV2; j_call: TRBJ2-1; d_call: .; cdr3_aa: CASSDWGPTSYNEQFF; cdr3_nt: TGTGCCAGCAGTGATTGGGGGCCTACCTCCTACAATGAGCAGTTCTTC
clone_size: .; v_call: TRBV6-2/TRBV6-3; j_call: TRBJ2-5; d_call: .; cdr3_aa: CASSTDRWYQETQYF; cdr3_nt: TGTGCCAGCAGTACTGACAGGTGGTACCAAGAGACCCAGTACTTC
clone_size: .; v_call: TRBV6-5; j_call: TRBJ2-3; d_call: .; cdr3_aa: CASTGGAGTDTQYF; cdr3_nt: TGTGCCAGCACCGGTGGTGCGGGCACAGATACGCAGTATTTT
clone_size: .; v_call: TRBV27; j_call: TRBJ2-7; d_call: TRBD2; cdr3_aa: CASSSFRERGSYEQYF; cdr3_nt: TGTGCCAGCAGTTCCTTTCGGGAGCGGGGGTCCTACGAGCAGTACTTC
clone_size: .; v_call: TRBV30; j_call: TRBJ2-4; d_call: TRBD1; cdr3_aa: CAWSPGQGPNIQYF; cdr3_nt: TGTGCCTGGAGCCCGGGACAGGGGCCTAACATTCAGTACTTC